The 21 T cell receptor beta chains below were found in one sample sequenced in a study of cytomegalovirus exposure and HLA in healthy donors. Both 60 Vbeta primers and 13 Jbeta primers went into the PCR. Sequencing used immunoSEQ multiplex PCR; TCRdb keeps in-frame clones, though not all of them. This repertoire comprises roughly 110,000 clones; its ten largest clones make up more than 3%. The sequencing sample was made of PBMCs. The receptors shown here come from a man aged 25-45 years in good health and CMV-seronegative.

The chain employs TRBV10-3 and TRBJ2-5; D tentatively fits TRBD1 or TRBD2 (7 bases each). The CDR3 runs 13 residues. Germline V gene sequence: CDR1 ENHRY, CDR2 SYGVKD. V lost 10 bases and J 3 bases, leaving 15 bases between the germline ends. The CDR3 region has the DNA TGTGCCACCAGGGGGGGAGGGGAAGAGACCCAGTACTTC. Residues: CATRGGGEETQYF.

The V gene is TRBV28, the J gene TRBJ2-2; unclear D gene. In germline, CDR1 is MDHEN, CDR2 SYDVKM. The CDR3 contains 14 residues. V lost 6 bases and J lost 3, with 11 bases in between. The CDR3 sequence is CASSPRVYTGELFF. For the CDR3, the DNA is TGTGCCAGCAGCCCCCGAGTTTACACCGGGGAGCTGTTTTTT.

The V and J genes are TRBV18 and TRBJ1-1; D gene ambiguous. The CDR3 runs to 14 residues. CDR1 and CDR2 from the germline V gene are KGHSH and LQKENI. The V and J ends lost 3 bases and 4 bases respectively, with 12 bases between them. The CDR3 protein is CASSPRPEGTEAFF. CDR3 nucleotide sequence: TGTGCCAGCTCACCGCGGCCAGAGGGCACTGAAGCTTTCTTT.

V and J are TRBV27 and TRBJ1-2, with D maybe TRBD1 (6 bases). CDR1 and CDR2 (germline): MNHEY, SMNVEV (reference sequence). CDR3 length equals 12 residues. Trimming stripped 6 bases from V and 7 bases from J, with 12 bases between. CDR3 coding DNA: TGTGCCAGCAGACAGGGTCTGGGTGGCTACACCTTC. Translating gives CASRQGLGGYTF.

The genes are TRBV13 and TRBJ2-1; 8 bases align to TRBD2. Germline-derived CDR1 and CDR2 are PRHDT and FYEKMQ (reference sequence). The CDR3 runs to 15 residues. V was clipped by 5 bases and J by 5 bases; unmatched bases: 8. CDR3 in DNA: TGTGCCAGCAGCCCCCCCGGGGGGGGAGACAATGAGCAGTTCTTC. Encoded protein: CASSPPGGGDNEQFF. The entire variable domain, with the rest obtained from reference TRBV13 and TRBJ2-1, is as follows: AAGVIQSPRHLIKEKRETATLKCYPIPRHDTVYWYQQGPGQDPQFLISFYEKMQSDKGSIPDRFSAQQFSDYHSELNMSSLELGDSALYFCASSPPGGGDNEQFFGPGTRLTVL.

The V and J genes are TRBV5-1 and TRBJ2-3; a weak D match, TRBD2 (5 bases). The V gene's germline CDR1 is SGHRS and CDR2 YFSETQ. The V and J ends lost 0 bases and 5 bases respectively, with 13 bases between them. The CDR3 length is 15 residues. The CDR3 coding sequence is TGCGCCAGCAGCTTGGCCGGGGTCTCGGGAGATACGCAGTATTTT. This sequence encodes CASSLAGVSGDTQYF.

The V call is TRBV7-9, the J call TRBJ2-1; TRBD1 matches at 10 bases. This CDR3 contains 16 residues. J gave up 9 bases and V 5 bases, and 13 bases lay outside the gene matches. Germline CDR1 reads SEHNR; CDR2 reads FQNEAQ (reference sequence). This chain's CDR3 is CASSPPGQGLKGEQFF. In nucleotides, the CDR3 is TGTGCCAGCAGCCCACCGGGACAGGGGTTGAAGGGTGAGCAGTTCTTC.

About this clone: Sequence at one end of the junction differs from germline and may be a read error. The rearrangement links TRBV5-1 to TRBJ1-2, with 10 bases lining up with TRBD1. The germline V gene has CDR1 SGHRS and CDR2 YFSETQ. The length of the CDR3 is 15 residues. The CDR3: CASSGGTGVVTGYAF. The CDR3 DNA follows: TGCGCCAGCAGCGGGGGGACAGGGGTAGTAACTGGCTACGCCTTC.

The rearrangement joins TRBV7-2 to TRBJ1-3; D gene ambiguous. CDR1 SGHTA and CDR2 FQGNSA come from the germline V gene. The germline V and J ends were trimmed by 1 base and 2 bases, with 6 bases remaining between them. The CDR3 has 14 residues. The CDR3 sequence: CASSLVGAGNTIYF. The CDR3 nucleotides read TGTGCCAGCAGCTTAGTCGGGGCTGGAAACACCATATATTTT.

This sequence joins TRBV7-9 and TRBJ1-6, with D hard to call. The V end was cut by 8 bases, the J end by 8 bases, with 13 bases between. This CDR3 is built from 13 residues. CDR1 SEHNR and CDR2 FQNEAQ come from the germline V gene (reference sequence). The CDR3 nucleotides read TGTGCCAGCGATCAGGAAGGATATTCACCCCTCCACTTT. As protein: CASDQEGYSPLHF.

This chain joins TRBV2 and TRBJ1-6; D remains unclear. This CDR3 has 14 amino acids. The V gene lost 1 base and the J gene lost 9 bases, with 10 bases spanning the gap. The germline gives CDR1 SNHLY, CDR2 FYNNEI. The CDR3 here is CASSEGAASSPLHF. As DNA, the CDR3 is TGTGCCAGCAGTGAAGGAGCGGCTAGTTCACCCCTCCACTTT.

CDR3 DNA: TGTGCCAGCAGCCTAACAGAGAACACCGGGGAGCTGTTTTTT. It encodes CASSLTENTGELFF. The gene calls are TRBV28 and TRBJ2-2; D gene ambiguous. The V end was cut by 6 bases, the J end by 1 base, with 9 bases between. Germline V CDR1 and CDR2: MDHEN, SYDVKM. This CDR3 has 14 amino acids.

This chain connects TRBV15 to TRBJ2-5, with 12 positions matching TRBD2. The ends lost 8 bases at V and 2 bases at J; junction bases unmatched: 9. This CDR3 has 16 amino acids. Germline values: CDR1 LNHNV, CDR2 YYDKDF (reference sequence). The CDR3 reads CATSSALAGGQETQYF. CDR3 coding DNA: TGTGCCACCTCTAGCGCACTAGCGGGGGGTCAAGAGACCCAGTACTTC.

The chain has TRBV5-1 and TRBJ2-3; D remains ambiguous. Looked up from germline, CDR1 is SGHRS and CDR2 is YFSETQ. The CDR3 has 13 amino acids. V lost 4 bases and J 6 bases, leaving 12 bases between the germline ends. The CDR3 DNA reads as TGCGCCAGCAGCCTCGGTTCGTGGGATACGCAGTATTTT. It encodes CASSLGSWDTQYF.

In DNA, the CDR3 is TGTGCCAGCAGCTTAAATACAGGGACCCCGGAGACCCAGTACTTC. Amino acid sequence: CASSLNTGTPETQYF. This chain links TRBV7-7 with TRBJ2-5; D might be TRBD1 (6 bases). Trimming cost V 2 bases and J 5 bases, with 15 bases left between them. Germline-derived CDR1 and CDR2 are SSHAT and FNYEAQ (reference sequence). The CDR3 has 15 residues.

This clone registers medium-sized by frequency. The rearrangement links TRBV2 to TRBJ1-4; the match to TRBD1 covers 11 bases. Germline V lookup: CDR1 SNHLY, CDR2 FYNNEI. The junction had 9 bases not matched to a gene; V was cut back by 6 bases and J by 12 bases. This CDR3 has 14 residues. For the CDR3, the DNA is TGTGCCAGCAGCCCCGGGACAGGGGGGACGGAACTGTTTTTT. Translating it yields CASSPGTGGTELFF.

DNA for the CDR3: TGTGCCAGCAGCTTAGGGACTAGCGGGGGCCACCAAGAGACCCAGTACTTC. Residues: CASSLGTSGGHQETQYF. The V call is TRBV7-9, the J call TRBJ2-5; TRBD2 matches at 13 bases. Looked up from germline, CDR1 is SEHNR and CDR2 is FQNEAQ (reference sequence). Trimming cost V 1 base and J 0 bases; bases outside gene matches: 2. This CDR3 has 17 residues.

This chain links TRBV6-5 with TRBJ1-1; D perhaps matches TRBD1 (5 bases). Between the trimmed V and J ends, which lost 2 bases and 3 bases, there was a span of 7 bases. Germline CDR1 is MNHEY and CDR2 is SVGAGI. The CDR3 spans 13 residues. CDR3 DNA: TGTGCCAGCAGTTACGGGGGGGACACTGAAGCTTTCTTT. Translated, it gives CASSYGGDTEAFF.

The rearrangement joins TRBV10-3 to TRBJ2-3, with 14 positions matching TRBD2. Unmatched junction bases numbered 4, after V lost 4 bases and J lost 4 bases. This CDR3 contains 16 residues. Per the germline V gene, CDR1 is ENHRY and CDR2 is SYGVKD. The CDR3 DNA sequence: TGTGCCATCAGTGGGACTAGCGGGGGGAGTGCAGATACGCAGTATTTT. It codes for CAISGTSGGSADTQYF.

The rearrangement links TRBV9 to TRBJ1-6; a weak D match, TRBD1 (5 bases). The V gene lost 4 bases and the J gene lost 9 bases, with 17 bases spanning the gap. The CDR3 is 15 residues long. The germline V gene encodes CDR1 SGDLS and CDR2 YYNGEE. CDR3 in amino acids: CASSLRPTGGSPLHF. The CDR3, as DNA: TGTGCCAGCAGCCTGCGTCCGACCGGGGGTTCACCCCTCCACTTT.

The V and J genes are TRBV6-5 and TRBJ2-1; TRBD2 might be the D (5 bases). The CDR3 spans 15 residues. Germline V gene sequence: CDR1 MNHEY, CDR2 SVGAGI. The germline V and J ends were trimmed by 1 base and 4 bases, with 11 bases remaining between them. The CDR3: CASSYYLASYNEQFF. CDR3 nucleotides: TGTGCCAGCAGTTACTATCTAGCTTCATACAATGAGCAGTTCTTC.